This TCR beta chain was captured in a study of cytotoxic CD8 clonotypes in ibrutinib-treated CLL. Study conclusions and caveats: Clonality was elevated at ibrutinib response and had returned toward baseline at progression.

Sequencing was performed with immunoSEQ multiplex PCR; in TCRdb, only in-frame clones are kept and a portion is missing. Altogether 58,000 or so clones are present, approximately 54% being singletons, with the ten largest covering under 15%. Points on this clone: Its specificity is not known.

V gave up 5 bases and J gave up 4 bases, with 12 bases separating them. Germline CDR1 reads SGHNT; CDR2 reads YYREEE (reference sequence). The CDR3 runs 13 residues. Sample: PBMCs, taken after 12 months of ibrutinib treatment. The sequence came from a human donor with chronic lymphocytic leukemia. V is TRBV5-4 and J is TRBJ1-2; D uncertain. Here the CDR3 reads CASSRAIAYGYTF. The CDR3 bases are TGTGCCAGCAGTAGGGCCATAGCCTATGGCTACACCTTC.